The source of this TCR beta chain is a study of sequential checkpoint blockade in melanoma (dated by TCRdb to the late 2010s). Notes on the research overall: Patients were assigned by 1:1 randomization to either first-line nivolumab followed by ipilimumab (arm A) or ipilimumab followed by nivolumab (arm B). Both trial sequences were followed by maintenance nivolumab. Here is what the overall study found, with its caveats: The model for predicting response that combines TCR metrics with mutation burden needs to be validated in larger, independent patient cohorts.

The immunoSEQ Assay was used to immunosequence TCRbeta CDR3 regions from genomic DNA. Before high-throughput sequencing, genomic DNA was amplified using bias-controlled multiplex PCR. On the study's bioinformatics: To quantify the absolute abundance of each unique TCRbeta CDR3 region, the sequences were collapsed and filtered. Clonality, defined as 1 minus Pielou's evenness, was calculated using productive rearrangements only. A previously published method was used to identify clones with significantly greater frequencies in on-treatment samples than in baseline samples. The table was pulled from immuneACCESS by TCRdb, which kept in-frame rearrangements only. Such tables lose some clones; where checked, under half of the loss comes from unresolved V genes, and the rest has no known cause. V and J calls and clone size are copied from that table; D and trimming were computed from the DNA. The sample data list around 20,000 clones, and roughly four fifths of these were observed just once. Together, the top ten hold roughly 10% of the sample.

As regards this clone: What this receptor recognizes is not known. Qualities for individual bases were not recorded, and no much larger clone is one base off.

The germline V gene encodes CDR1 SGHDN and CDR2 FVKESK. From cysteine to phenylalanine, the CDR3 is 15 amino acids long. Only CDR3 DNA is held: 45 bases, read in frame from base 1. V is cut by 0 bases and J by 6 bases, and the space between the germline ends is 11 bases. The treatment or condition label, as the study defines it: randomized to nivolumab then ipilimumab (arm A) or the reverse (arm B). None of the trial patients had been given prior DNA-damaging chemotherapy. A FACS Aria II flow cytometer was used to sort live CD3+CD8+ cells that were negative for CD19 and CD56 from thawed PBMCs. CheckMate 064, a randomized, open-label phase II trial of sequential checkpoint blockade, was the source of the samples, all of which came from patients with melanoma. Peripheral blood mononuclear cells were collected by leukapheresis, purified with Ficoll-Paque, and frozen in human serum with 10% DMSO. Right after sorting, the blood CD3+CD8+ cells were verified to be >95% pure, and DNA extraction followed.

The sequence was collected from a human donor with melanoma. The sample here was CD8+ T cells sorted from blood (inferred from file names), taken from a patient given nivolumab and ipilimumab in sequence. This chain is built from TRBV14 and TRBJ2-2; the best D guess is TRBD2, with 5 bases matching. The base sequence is TGTGCCAGCAGCCAAGATCTTCTGCGGGCCGGGGAGCTGTTTTTT. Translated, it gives CASSQDLLRAGELFF.